A selection of T cell receptor beta chains follows, all from one sample in a study of CD8+ T cells in alopecia areata. Here immunoSEQ multiplex PCR was the method, and the copy in TCRdb shows in-frame clones only, minus some. The sample carries nearly 200,000 clones, roughly 60% recorded once. Sequenced here: CD4+ T cells sorted from blood, sampled at week 24, from a patient treated with tofacitinib. The receptor source for this set is a human donor with alopecia areata. Each CDR3 is given with its conserved first and last residue. D genes are given only for firm matches. Part of the rows lack a size; the others show once, few, many or a class for expanded clones.

few,TRBJ1-1,TRBV10-3,.,TGTGCCATCAGTGAGGGGCTCAGAAAAGCTTTCTTT,CAISEGLRKAFF
few,TRBJ2-5,TRBV29-1,.,TGCAGCGTTGTTGACGTACAAGAGACCCAGTACTTC,CSVVDVQETQYF
.,TRBJ2-5,TRBV21-1,.,TGTGCCAGCAGACCCCCGCGGGGACGGGAGGAAGAGACCCAGTACTTC,CASRPPRGREEETQYF
once,TRBJ2-3,TRBV18,.,TGTGCCAGCTCGTCTGATGATACGCAGTATTTT,CASSSDDTQYF
.,TRBJ1-2,TRBV7-2,.,TGTGCCAGCAGCTTTCCCCCGGGACGGAACTATGGCTACACCTTC,CASSFPPGRNYGYTF
.,TRBJ1-4,TRBV25-1,TRBD1,TGTGCCACCATAGCCTTGACAGGGAAAAATGAAAAACTGTTTTTT,CATIALTGKNEKLFF
.,TRBJ2-5,TRBV29-1,.,TGCAGCGTTGAAGATCTGGGTATGGAGACCCAGTACTTC,CSVEDLGMETQYF
.,TRBJ1-6,TRBV18,TRBD1,TGTGCCAGCTCACCAGGGACAGGAGCACTAGATCCCCTCCACTTT,CASSPGTGALDPLHF
.,TRBJ1-1,TRBV7-2,.,TGTGCCAGCAGAGTTGACAGGAACACTGAAGCTTTCTTT,CASRVDRNTEAFF
once,TRBJ2-2,TRBV29-1,.,TGCAGTACGGACGGCCAACGGACCGGGGAGCTGTTTTTT,CSTDGQRTGELFF
few,TRBJ2-5,TRBV9,.,TGTGCCAGCAGCGTAGTTGGGGGCGTCGGAGAGACCCAGTACTTC,CASSVVGGVGETQYF
.,TRBJ2-6,TRBV4-2,.,TGTGCCAGCAGCCATGAACTCCGACAGGCTGGGGCCAACGTCCTGACTTTC,CASSHELRQAGANVLTF
.,TRBJ2-7,TRBV28,TRBD2,TGTGCCATCGCTCCGTCCCTAGGGGCGGGAGGCTACGAGCAGTACTTC,CAIAPSLGAGGYEQYF
few,TRBJ2-1,TRBV5-4,TRBD2,TGTGCCAGCAGCCCTAAACTAGCGGGGGGGTCCTACAATGAGCAGTTCTTC,CASSPKLAGGSYNEQFF
.,TRBJ2-3,TRBV29-1,.,TGCAGCGTTGAAGGGTTCCCAGATACGCAGTATTTT,CSVEGFPDTQYF
once,TRBJ1-1,TRBV9,.,TGTGCCAGCAGCGTAGTGACGGGACGGAGTGAAGCTTTCTTT,CASSVVTGRSEAFF
.,TRBJ2-1,TRBV2,TRBD2,TGTGCCAGCAGTGAATATGGTGGGAGGGCCAACAATGAGCAGTTCTTC,CASSEYGGRANNEQFF
.,TRBJ1-1,TRBV6-6,.,TGTGCCAGCAGTTACCCTTCGGGGCCATCCACTGAAGCTTTCTTT,CASSYPSGPSTEAFF
few,TRBJ2-7,TRBV7-2,TRBD2,TGTGCCAGCAGCTTAGGGCTAGCGGGGGGACGCTACGAGCAGTACTTC,CASSLGLAGGRYEQYF
.,TRBJ1-1,TRBV27,.,TGTGCCAGCAGTTCGGACCGGCGCTTGGCTTTCTTT,CASSSDRRLAFF
.,TRBJ1-1,TRBV5-1,.,TGCGCCAGCAGCTTAGAGGAGGCATTGGCTGAAGCTTTCTTT,CASSLEEALAEAFF
.,TRBJ2-3,TRBV6-5,.,TGTGCCAGCAGTTACTCGCGGGCCACAGATACGCAGTATTTT,CASSYSRATDTQYF
.,TRBJ2-5,TRBV6-5,TRBD2,TGTGCCAGCAGAACACTAGCGGACTATCAAGAGACCCAGTACTTC,CASRTLADYQETQYF
.,TRBJ1-1,TRBV27,.,TGTGCCAGCAGTTTTCAGGAATCAAACACTGAAGCTTTCTTT,CASSFQESNTEAFF
.,TRBJ1-1,TRBV29-1,.,TGCAGCGCCGGGGAGAACACTGAAGCTTTCTTT,CSAGENTEAFF
.,TRBJ2-3,TRBV30,.,TGTGCCTGGAGTGTAGGGGAATCAGATACGCAGTATTTT,CAWSVGESDTQYF
.,TRBJ1-2,TRBV2,.,TGTGCCAGCGCGGGCATTGCTAACTATGGCTACACCTTC,CASAGIANYGYTF
.,TRBJ1-3,TRBV7-8,.,TGTGCCAGCAGGGCGACCAGGGACTCCGGAAACACCATATATTTT,CASRATRDSGNTIYF
.,TRBJ2-3,TRBV2,TRBD2,TGTGCCAGCAGCGGGACTAGCGGGGACACAGATACGCAGTATTTT,CASSGTSGDTDTQYF
.,TRBJ2-4,TRBV19,.,TGTGCCAGTAGTTCAGGGGGGAACATTCAGTACTTC,CASSSGGNIQYF
few,TRBJ2-5,TRBV28,TRBD2,TGTGCCAGCAGCCCGGGACTAGCGGGAGGGGCCTTTGAGACCCAGTACTTC,CASSPGLAGGAFETQYF
.,TRBJ2-1,TRBV4-1,TRBD2,TGCGCCAGCAGCCAACTAAGGACTAGCGGGAGTGGGGAGCAGTTCTTC,CASSQLRTSGSGEQFF
.,TRBJ1-1,TRBV7-9,TRBD1,TGTGCCAGCAGCTTTCAGGGGGCGGACACTGAAGCTTTCTTT,CASSFQGADTEAFF
.,TRBJ1-5,TRBV6-6,TRBD1,TGTGCCAGCAGGACAGGGAATCAGCCCCAGCATTTT,CASRTGNQPQHF
.,TRBJ1-2,TRBV7-9,.,TGTGCCAGCAGCTTCCCTTCAGGGCTGCGCTACACCTTC,CASSFPSGLRYTF
.,TRBJ2-7,TRBV10-3,TRBD1,TGTGCCATCAGTGAGTGGAGGACAGGGGTCTACGAGCAGTACTTC,CAISEWRTGVYEQYF
few,TRBJ2-7,TRBV6-5,.,TGTGCCAGCAGTTACCCGGGAAGGGGCGAGCAGTACTTC,CASSYPGRGEQYF
.,TRBJ2-1,TRBV2,TRBD1,TGTGCCAGCAGCGAGGGACAGGGGATTTACAATGAGCAGTTCTTC,CASSEGQGIYNEQFF
.,TRBJ2-7,TRBV30,.,TGTGCCTGGAGTCCGAGAGTCGGCGAGCAGTACTTC,CAWSPRVGEQYF
.,TRBJ1-2,TRBV27,.,TGTGCCAGCAGTTCGCATGTGGGGGGCGGCTTC,CASSSHVGGGF
.,TRBJ2-7,TRBV6-5,.,TGTGCCAGCAGGGAAGGGCCCCCAAGAGAGCAGTACTTC,CASREGPPREQYF
.,TRBJ2-5,TRBV29-1,.,TGCAGCGTTGAAGGTACAGGCGAGACCCAGTACTTC,CSVEGTGETQYF
.,TRBJ2-7,TRBV7-9,.,TGTGCCAGCAGCTTATCAACGGGAGTATCCTACGAGCAGTACTTC,CASSLSTGVSYEQYF
few,TRBJ1-2,TRBV9,.,TGTGCCAGCAGCCCGGCCCCCGGAGAGCCTTCTGGCTACACCTTC,CASSPAPGEPSGYTF
once,TRBJ1-2,TRBV5-1,TRBD1,TGCGCCAGCAACACAGAGGGGGCTGGCGGCTACACCTTC,CASNTEGAGGYTF
.,TRBJ1-1,TRBV29-1,TRBD1,TGCAGCGGCTGGGACAGCCGGACTGAAGCTTTCTTT,CSGWDSRTEAFF
.,TRBJ2-1,TRBV2,.,TGTGCCAGCAGGGAGGGAGATGAGCAGTTCTTC,CASREGDEQFF
once,TRBJ1-2,TRBV30,.,TGTGCCTGGAGTGTACGGGGGGGTCGTAACTATGGCTACACCTTC,CAWSVRGGRNYGYTF
.,TRBJ2-3,TRBV30,.,TGTGCCTGGAGTGTCGGGGGAGATACGCAGTATTTT,CAWSVGGDTQYF
once,TRBJ2-3,TRBV7-3,TRBD2,TGTGCCAGCAGCCGCGGGAGCGGGGCAGATACGCAGTATTTT,CASSRGSGADTQYF
.,TRBJ2-2,TRBV30,.,TGTGCCTGGAGTGTACCCGGGGAGCTGTTTTTT,CAWSVPGELFF
once,TRBJ1-2,TRBV28,.,TGTGCCAGCAGGGTCAGATCAGGGCGGGGCTACACCTTC,CASRVRSGRGYTF
.,TRBJ1-1,TRBV15,.,TGTGCCACCAGCAGAGTTAGGGGCCAGAACACTGAAGCTTTCTTT,CATSRVRGQNTEAFF